The source of this TCR beta chain is a study of blood T cells in healthy people across ages. Study-wide results and limits: PBMC samples, being unsorted, prevented any conclusive comparison of naive and antigen-experienced cells.

About 10 milliliters of peripheral blood were drawn from each donor into EDTA-treated tubes. Each sample had at least 7 million PBMCs isolated. In the case of this clonotype: Its antigen is not known.

For the second PCR, which ran for about 6 to 11 cycles, a sample-barcoded 5' primer and a J-beta primer mix were used. Every cDNA was tagged by a template-switch adaptor with 12 random nucleotides. MiXCR, applied by TCRdb to the 5' RACE reads, yields one record per CDR3 protein. The table includes around 1.5 million distinct CDR3 sequences, 40% to 50% detected once. The receptor's source is a young woman in good health. Sequenced sample: blood.

The CDR3 DNA sequence: TGCGCCAGCAGCCCACCGGACAGGGGGCTCACCGGGGAGCTGTTTTTT. Translating gives CASSPPDRGLTGELFF. The rearrangement uses TRBV5-1 and TRBJ2-2; 11 bases align to TRBD1. CDR3 length: 16 residues. In germline, CDR1 is SGHRS, CDR2 YFSETQ. V shed 4 bases and J 4 bases; nucleotides not matched to a gene: 6.